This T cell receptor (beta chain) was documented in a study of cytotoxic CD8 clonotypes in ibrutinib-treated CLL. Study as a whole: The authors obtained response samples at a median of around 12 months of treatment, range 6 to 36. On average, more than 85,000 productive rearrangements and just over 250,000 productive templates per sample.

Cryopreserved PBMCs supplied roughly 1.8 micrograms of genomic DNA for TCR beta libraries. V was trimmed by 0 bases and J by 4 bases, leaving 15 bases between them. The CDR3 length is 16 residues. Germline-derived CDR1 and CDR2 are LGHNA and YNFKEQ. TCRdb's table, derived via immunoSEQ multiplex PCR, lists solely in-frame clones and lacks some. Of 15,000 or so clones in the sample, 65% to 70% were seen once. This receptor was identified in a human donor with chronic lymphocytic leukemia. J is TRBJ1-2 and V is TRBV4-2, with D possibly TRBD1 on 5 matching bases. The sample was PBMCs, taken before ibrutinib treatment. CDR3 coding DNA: TGTGCCAGCAGCCAAGATAAGGGGAAGAGCAGCTATGGCTACACCTTC. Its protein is CASSQDKGKSSYGYTF.